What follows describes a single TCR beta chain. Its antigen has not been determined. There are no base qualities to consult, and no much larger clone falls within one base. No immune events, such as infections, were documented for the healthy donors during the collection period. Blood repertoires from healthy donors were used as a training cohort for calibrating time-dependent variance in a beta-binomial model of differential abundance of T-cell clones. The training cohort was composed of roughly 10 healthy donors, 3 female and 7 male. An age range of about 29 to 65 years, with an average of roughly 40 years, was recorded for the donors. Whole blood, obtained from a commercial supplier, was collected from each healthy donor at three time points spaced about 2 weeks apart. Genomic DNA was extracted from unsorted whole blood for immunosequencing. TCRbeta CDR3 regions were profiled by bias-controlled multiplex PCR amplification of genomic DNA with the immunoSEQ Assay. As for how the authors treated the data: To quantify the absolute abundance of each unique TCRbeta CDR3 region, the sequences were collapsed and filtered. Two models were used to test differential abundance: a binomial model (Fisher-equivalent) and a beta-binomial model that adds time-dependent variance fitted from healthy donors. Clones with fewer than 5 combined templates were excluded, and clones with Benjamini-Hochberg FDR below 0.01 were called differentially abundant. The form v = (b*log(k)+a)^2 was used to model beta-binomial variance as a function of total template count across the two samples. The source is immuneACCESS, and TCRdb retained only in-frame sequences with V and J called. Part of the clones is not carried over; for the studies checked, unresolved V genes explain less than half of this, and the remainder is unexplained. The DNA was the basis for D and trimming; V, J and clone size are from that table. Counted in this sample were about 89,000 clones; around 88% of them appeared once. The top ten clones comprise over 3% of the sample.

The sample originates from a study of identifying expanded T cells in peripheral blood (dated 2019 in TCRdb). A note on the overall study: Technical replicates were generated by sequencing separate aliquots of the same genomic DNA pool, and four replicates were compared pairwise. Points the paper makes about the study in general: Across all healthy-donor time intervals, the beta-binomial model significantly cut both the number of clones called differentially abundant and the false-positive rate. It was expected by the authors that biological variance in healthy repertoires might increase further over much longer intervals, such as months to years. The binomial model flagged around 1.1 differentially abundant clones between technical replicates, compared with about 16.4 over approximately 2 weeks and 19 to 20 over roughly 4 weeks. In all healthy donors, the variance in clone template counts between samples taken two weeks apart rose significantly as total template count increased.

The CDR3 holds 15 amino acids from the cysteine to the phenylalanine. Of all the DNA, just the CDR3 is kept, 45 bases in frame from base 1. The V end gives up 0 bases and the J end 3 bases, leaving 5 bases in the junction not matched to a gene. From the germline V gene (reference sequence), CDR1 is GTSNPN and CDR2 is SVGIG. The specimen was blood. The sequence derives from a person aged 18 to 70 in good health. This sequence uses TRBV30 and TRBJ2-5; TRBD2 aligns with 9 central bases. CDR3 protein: CAWSVSSGGEETQYF. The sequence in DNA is TGTGCCTGGAGTGTGAGTAGCGGGGGTGAAGAGACCCAGTACTTC.